This T cell receptor beta chain was recovered during a study of control samples from healthy donors and cancer patients. The V gene's germline CDR1 is SNHLY and CDR2 FYNNEI. V gave up 5 bases and J gave up 8 bases; unmatched junction bases: 5. The CDR3 has 14 residues. Generated by immunoSEQ multiplex PCR, the TCRdb table keeps only in-frame clones and is missing some. The sample carries 250,000 to 300,000 clones, over 70% recorded once. Sequencing input: PBMCs. The source of this sequence is a woman aged 55-69 years with lung cancer. The V and J genes are TRBV2 and TRBJ1-6, with 8 nucleotides matching TRBD1. The CDR3 DNA follows: TGTGCCAGCAGTTATACAGGGGGACATTCACCCCTCCACTTT. It specifies CASSYTGGHSPLHF.